Below, 24 T cell receptor beta chains from the same sample are listed, as sequenced in a study of cytomegalovirus exposure and HLA in healthy donors. The PCR ran on 60 Vbeta and 13 Jbeta primers. Assay: immunoSEQ multiplex PCR; the TCRdb copy retains only in-frame clones and omits some. The profile shows over 75,000 clones, about four fifths of them singletons. The source material was PBMCs. The receptors were sampled from a male donor in good health and CMV-seropositive.

This chain connects TRBV2 to TRBJ2-7; D ambiguous. Germline assignment: CDR1 SNHLY and CDR2 FYNNEI. V shed 6 bases and J shed 9 bases, with 9 bases lying between them. There are 10 residues in the CDR3. The CDR3 DNA sequence: TGTGCCAGCAGCGTAGGAGTGCAGTACTTC. Translated: CASSVGVQYF.

The V and J genes are TRBV7-9 and TRBJ1-2; 9 nucleotides match TRBD1. Looked up from germline, CDR1 is SEHNR and CDR2 is FQNEAQ (reference sequence). The CDR3 totals 15 residues. The V segment lost 0 bases and the J segment 7 bases; nucleotides outside the gene matches: 6. CDR3 nucleotide sequence: TGTGCCAGCAGCTTAGCTGACGACAGGGGGTCTGGCTACACCTTC. Residues: CASSLADDRGSGYTF. Looking up the rest from reference TRBV7-9 and TRBJ1-2 gives the full variable domain: DTGVSQNPRHKITKRGQNVTFRCDPISEHNRLYWYRQTLGQGPEFLTYFQNEAQLEKSRLLSDRFSAERPKGSFSTLEIQRTEQGDSAMYLCASSLADDRGSGYTFGSGTRLTVV.

The V call is TRBV7-8, the J call TRBJ1-5; unclear D gene. The V end lost 4 bases, the J end lost 3 bases, and 16 bases lay between the germline ends. Per the germline V gene, CDR1 is SGHVS and CDR2 is FQNEAQ. CDR3 length equals 16 residues. CDR3 residues: CASSSLNGGVNQPQHF. CDR3 in DNA: TGTGCCAGCAGCTCCCTGAACGGCGGGGTCAATCAGCCCCAGCATTTT.

The genes are TRBV11-1 and TRBJ1-5, with 10 bases fitting TRBD1. V lost 5 bases and J lost 7; bases outside the gene matches: 5. This CDR3 is 14 amino acids long. Germline values: CDR1 SGHAT, CDR2 FQDESV (reference sequence). DNA for the CDR3: TGTGCCAGCAGCCGGGACAGGGGAGGCCAGCCCCAGCATTTT. Protein sequence: CASSRDRGGQPQHF.

The V and J genes are TRBV18 and TRBJ2-6, with a weak D call TRBD1 (5 bases). The CDR3 runs to 17 residues. V lost 3 bases, J lost 0 bases, and 12 bases lay in between. The V gene's germline CDR1 is KGHSH and CDR2 LQKENI. CDR3 in amino acids: CASSPGQGHSGANVLTF. The CDR3 DNA follows: TGTGCCAGCTCACCGGGTCAGGGCCACTCTGGGGCCAACGTCCTGACTTTC.

The chain links TRBV5-1 to TRBJ2-7; TRBD1 matches at 7 bases. This CDR3 has 14 residues. Trimming cost V 3 bases and J 2 bases; bases outside gene matches: 5. CDR1 SGHRS and CDR2 YFSETQ come from the germline V gene. CDR3 coding DNA: TGCGCCAGCAGCTCAGGGGGTACCCCCTACGAGCAGTACTTC. This encodes CASSSGGTPYEQYF.

The chain carries TRBV5-1 and TRBJ1-6; D call uncertain. V dropped 3 bases and J dropped 7 bases, with 14 bases sitting between them. CDR1 is SGHRS, CDR2 YFSETQ, per germline. This CDR3 is 15 amino acids long. In DNA form, the CDR3 reads TGCGCCAGCAGCTATGACGAGGTAGGAAATTCACCCCTCCACTTT. Protein sequence: CASSYDEVGNSPLHF. The full variable domain, its missing parts supplied by reference TRBV5-1 and TRBJ1-6, is KAGVTQTPRYLIKTRGQQVTLSCSPISGHRSVSWYQQTPGQGLQFLFEYFSETQRNKGNFPGRFSGRQFSNSRSEMNVSTLELGDSALYLCASSYDEVGNSPLHFGNGTRLTVT.

The chain recombines TRBV18 with TRBJ2-1; possible D gene TRBD2, 6 bases. The ends were cut back, 3 bases at V and 0 bases at J, with 12 bases in the middle. Germline V lookup: CDR1 KGHSH, CDR2 LQKENI. The CDR3 is made up of 16 amino acids. The DNA of the CDR3 is TGTGCCAGCTCACCCCAGGAGGGCGGCTCCTACAATGAGCAGTTCTTC. Protein sequence: CASSPQEGGSYNEQFF. The variable domain in full, completed from reference TRBV18 and TRBJ2-1, reads NAGVMQNPRHLVRRRGQEARLRCSPMKGHSHVYWYRQLPEEGLKFMVYLQKENIIDESGMPKERFSAEFPKEGPSILRIQQVVRGDSAAYFCASSPQEGGSYNEQFFGPGTRLTVL.

The chain has TRBV5-4 and TRBJ2-5, with TRBD1 matching over 10 bases. CDR1 is SGHNT, CDR2 YYREEE, per germline (reference sequence). CDR3 length: 15 amino acids. With V trimmed by 2 bases and J by 5 bases, 6 bases remained unmatched. The CDR3 region has the DNA TGTGCCAGCAGCTTATGGGACAGGGGTAGGGAGACCCAGTACTTC. Protein: CASSLWDRGRETQYF.

The rearrangement joins TRBV4-3 to TRBJ2-7; D ambiguous. The V gene lost 1 base and the J gene lost 3 bases, with 13 bases spanning the gap. The CDR3 length is 15 residues. Germline-derived CDR1 and CDR2 are LGHNA and YSLEER. DNA for the CDR3: TGCGCCAGCAGCCAAGTCCTGGGCGTTGACTACGAGCAGTACTTC. Translation gives CASSQVLGVDYEQYF.

This clone was found a few times. V usage is TRBV4-1 and J usage is TRBJ1-1, with TRBD1 as a possible D gene (5 bases). V gave up 0 bases and J gave up 3 bases, with 8 bases separating them. Germline CDR1 and CDR2: MGHRA and YSYEKL. The CDR3 runs to 14 residues. CDR3 region: CASSQETTDTEAFF. In DNA form, the CDR3 reads TGCGCCAGCAGCCAAGAGACGACAGACACTGAAGCTTTCTTT.

V usage is TRBV15 and J usage is TRBJ2-3; TRBD2 matches 8 bases. V lost 5 bases to trimming and J lost 8 bases; unmatched junction nucleotides: 18. The V gene's germline CDR1 is LNHNV and CDR2 YYDKDF (reference sequence). CDR3 length: 17 residues. CDR3 DNA sequence: TGTGCCACCAGCCCCCTTGATAGCGGGGTAGGGTCGGGTACGCAGTATTTT. This encodes CATSPLDSGVGSGTQYF.

The V gene is TRBV6-5, the J gene TRBJ1-2; TRBD1 is a possible D gene (6 bases). V was shortened by 2 bases and J by 3 bases, with 10 bases between the two germline ends. CDR3 length: 14 residues. The V gene's germline CDR1 is MNHEY and CDR2 SVGAGI. CDR3 amino acids: CASSYSGGDYGYTF. Here the CDR3 DNA reads TGTGCCAGCAGTTACAGTGGGGGCGACTATGGCTACACCTTC.

The J gene is TRBJ1-2, the V gene TRBV4-1; D is ambiguous. V lost 4 bases and J 3 bases, leaving 15 bases between the germline ends. There are 15 residues in the CDR3. Germline CDR1 reads MGHRA; CDR2 reads YSYEKL. The CDR3 nucleotides read TGCGCCAGCAGCCCATATCTCGAGGGTGACTATGGCTACACCTTC. Its protein is CASSPYLEGDYGYTF.

The J gene is TRBJ1-2, the V gene TRBV9, with 8 bases matching TRBD1. The V segment lost 0 bases and the J segment 2 bases; nucleotides outside the gene matches: 3. Looked up from germline, CDR1 is SGDLS and CDR2 is YYNGEE. This CDR3 is 15 amino acids long. CDR3 amino acids: CASSVENRGNYGYTF. CDR3 DNA: TGTGCCAGCAGCGTAGAAAACAGGGGGAACTATGGCTACACCTTC.

The sample holds a few counts of this clone. The genes are TRBV29-1 and TRBJ1-2; the D is unclear. CDR1 and CDR2 from the germline V gene are SQVTM and ANQGSEA. CDR3 length: 12 residues. The V end was cut by 4 bases, the J end by 4 bases, with 10 bases between. CDR3 in amino acids: CSVVKSSYGYTF. Written as DNA, the CDR3 is TGCAGCGTTGTGAAAAGCTCCTATGGCTACACCTTC.

The chain employs TRBV5-1 and TRBJ1-6; tentative D call: TRBD1 (6 bases). Germline values: CDR1 SGHRS, CDR2 YFSETQ. This CDR3 spans 16 amino acids. The V end was cut by 1 base, the J end by 5 bases, with 13 bases between. CDR3 in DNA: TGCGCCAGCAGCTTGCTCGCTTCAGGGGATAATTCACCCCTCCACTTT. As protein: CASSLLASGDNSPLHF.

This chain links TRBV30 with TRBJ1-4; TRBD1 might be the D (6 bases). CDR1 is GTSNPN, CDR2 SVGIG, per germline (reference sequence). The CDR3 is 13 amino acids. The ends were cut back, 5 bases at V and 5 bases at J, with 12 bases in the middle. This CDR3 is CAWAGTPNEKLFF. The CDR3 DNA is TGTGCCTGGGCCGGGACACCAAATGAAAAACTGTTTTTT.

J is TRBJ1-2 and V is TRBV30; D remains unclear. Germline CDR1 is GTSNPN and CDR2 is SVGIG (reference sequence). Trimming shortened V by 0 bases and J by 4 bases, and 9 bases separated the two germline ends. The CDR3 is 13 residues long. In DNA form, the CDR3 reads TGTGCCTGGAGTGTGTCCCAGGTCTATGGCTACACCTTC. Translating it yields CAWSVSQVYGYTF. Looking up the rest from reference TRBV30 and TRBJ1-2 gives the full variable domain: SQTIHQWPATLVQPVGSPLSLECTVEGTSNPNLYWYRQAAGRGLQLLFYSVGIGQISSEVPQNLSASRPQDRQFILSSKKLLLSDSGFYLCAWSVSQVYGYTFGSGTRLTVV.

The V gene is TRBV13, the J gene TRBJ2-7, with 10 bases matching TRBD2. CDR1 and CDR2 (germline): PRHDT, FYEKMQ (reference sequence). V shed 4 bases and J 3 bases; nucleotides not matched to a gene: 12. The CDR3 sequence is 17 residues long. CDR3 residues: CASSSRSSGGYDYEQYF. The CDR3, as DNA: TGTGCCAGCAGCTCCCGGTCTAGCGGGGGCTACGACTACGAGCAGTACTTC.

The V call is TRBV6-4, the J call TRBJ1-1, with a weak D call TRBD1 (6 bases). V lost 5 bases to trimming and J lost 7 bases, with 14 bases between them. The length of the CDR3 is 13 residues. Germline V gene lookup returns CDR1 MRHNA and CDR2 SNTAGT. The CDR3 reads CASSPGHRGEAFF. The CDR3 DNA is TGTGCCAGCAGTCCGGGACACCGGGGTGAAGCTTTCTTT.

The chain combines TRBV6-6 with TRBJ1-1, with 12 bases matching TRBD1. The CDR3 loop spans 16 amino acids. Germline V gene data show CDR1 as MNHNY and CDR2 as SVGAGI (reference sequence). V lost 3 bases to trimming and J lost 5 bases; unmatched junction nucleotides: 7. The CDR3 here is CASSYRDRGPRTEAFF. CDR3 sequence (DNA): TGTGCCAGCAGTTATCGGGACAGGGGGCCCAGAACTGAAGCTTTCTTT.

This clone turned up a few times. This rearrangement joins TRBV5-1 to TRBJ1-1; the match to TRBD1 covers 9 bases. Trimming cost V 4 bases and J 0 bases; bases outside gene matches: 7. Germline V CDR1 and CDR2: SGHRS, YFSETQ. This CDR3 is 16 amino acids long. The CDR3 region has the DNA TGCGCCAGCAGCCCGGGACAGGGCATGATGAACACTGAAGCTTTCTTT. It is translated as CASSPGQGMMNTEAFF.

This rearrangement joins TRBV5-1 to TRBJ1-2; the match to TRBD1 covers 7 bases. The CDR3 sequence is 16 residues long. CDR1 is SGHRS, CDR2 YFSETQ, per germline. The V and J ends lost 3 bases and 7 bases, in that order; junction bases with no gene match: 15. The chain's CDR3 is CASSSPGQRHSFGYTF. The CDR3 region has the DNA TGCGCCAGCAGCTCGCCGGGACAGCGTCATAGTTTTGGCTACACCTTC.